What follows describes a single T cell receptor beta chain. The data stem from a study of Graves' ophthalmopathy and Graves' hyperthyroidism. The CDR3 is 13 amino acids. The ends lost 9 bases at V and 2 bases at J; junction bases unmatched: 5. Ophthalmopathy in the donors was of moderate-to-severe activity, with CAS ≥3, NOSPECS ≥4 and duration under 3 months. Researchers turned away patients with other autoimmune diseases, uncontrolled infections, pregnancy or lactation. As the template, RNA transcripts were used to amplify TCR beta CDR3 regions. RT-PCR was first run with HTBI primers, then multiplex PCR in a second round. MiXCR was run by TCRdb on the multiplex PCR reads, yielding one entry per CDR3 protein. The table lists about 240,000 distinct CDR3 sequences, 45% to 55% of them singletons.

The sequenced material came from peripheral blood. This receptor was obtained from an adult man with Graves' ophthalmopathy. The chain joins TRBV12-3 or TRBV12-4 to TRBJ1-2, with TRBD1 matching over 8 bases. The CDR3 here is CASQDRANYGYTF. CDR3 nucleotides: TGTGCCAGTCAGGACAGGGCCAACTATGGCTACACCTTC.